This TCR beta chain was recorded in a study of T cells of healthy individuals. A single record per CDR3 protein comes from TCRdb applying MiXCR to the 5' RACE reads. Among over 95,000 distinct CDR3 sequences listed, approximately 18% were seen once. The receptor's source is a human donor in good health.

The CDR3 spells CSVEEDLYNEQFF. CDR3 nucleotides: TGCAGCGTTGAAGAGGACTTGTACAATGAGCAGTTCTTC. The rearrangement uses TRBV29-1 and TRBJ2-1, with a possible D match to TRBD2 (5 bases). With 0 bases removed from V and 4 bases from J, the gap between germline ends came to 7 bases. The CDR3 length is 13 residues. Germline V gene sequence: CDR1 SQVTM, CDR2 ANQGSEA.